The 21 T cell receptor beta chains in this list originate from one sample, sequenced in a study of shared clonotypes between healthy human individuals. Here immunoSEQ multiplex PCR was the method, and the copy in TCRdb shows in-frame clones only, minus some. This table has 2 million to 2.5 million clones, approximately 93% appearing once. Sequencing used naive CD4+ T cells from PBMCs. Subset defined: CD45RA+ positively selected. These receptors came from a man aged 18 to 30 in good health. Some clones in this sample may be carry-over from other donors' samples.

The chain recombines TRBV29-1 with TRBJ2-3, with a weak D call TRBD1 (6 bases). Germline CDR1 and CDR2: SQVTM and ANQGSEA. CDR3 length: 14 residues. Trimming cost V 5 bases and J 5 bases, with 17 bases left between them. CDR3 sequence reads: CSVPGTGTRDTQYF. The CDR3 coding sequence is TGCAGCGTTCCCGGTACCGGGACACGAGATACGCAGTATTTT.

This chain connects TRBV7-9 to TRBJ1-2, with 9 bases matching TRBD1. The CDR3 runs 15 residues. Per germline, CDR1 SEHNR and CDR2 FQNEAQ (reference sequence). The V and J ends lost 5 bases and 7 bases, in that order; junction bases with no gene match: 11. The DNA for the CDR3 is TGTGCCAGCAGCCCGCAGGGACAGGGAGCTTTTGGCTACACCTTC. This codes for CASSPQGQGAFGYTF.

V gene TRBV7-9 combines with J gene TRBJ2-5; D remains ambiguous. The germline CDR1 and CDR2 sequences are SEHNR and FQNEAQ (reference sequence). This CDR3 has 12 residues. Trimming stripped 5 bases from V and 4 bases from J, with 8 bases between. CDR3 in amino acids: CASSPGPETQYF. Here the CDR3 DNA reads TGTGCCAGCAGCCCCGGCCCAGAGACCCAGTACTTC. Supplemented by reference TRBV7-9 and TRBJ2-5, the full variable domain reads DTGVSQNPRHKITKRGQNVTFRCDPISEHNRLYWYRQTLGQGPEFLTYFQNEAQLEKSRLLSDRFSAERPKGSFSTLEIQRTEQGDSAMYLCASSPGPETQYFGPGTRLLVL.

This chain links TRBV7-9 with TRBJ1-2, with 10 nucleotides matching TRBD1. Germline values: CDR1 SEHNR, CDR2 FQNEAQ (reference sequence). The CDR3 contains 14 residues. Trimming at V came to 5 bases and at J to 8 bases, leaving 8 bases not matched to a gene. CDR3: CASSRQGAGGGYTF. The CDR3 nucleotides are TGTGCCAGCAGCCGACAGGGGGCTGGTGGGGGCTACACCTTC.

The gene calls are TRBV10-3 and TRBJ2-5; unclear D gene. Germline CDR1 reads ENHRY; CDR2 reads SYGVKD. This CDR3 has 13 amino acids. V was shortened by 2 bases and J by 2 bases, with 6 bases between the two germline ends. The CDR3 loop is CAISEASQETQYF. The CDR3 DNA reads as TGTGCCATCAGTGAGGCCTCACAAGAGACCCAGTACTTC.

The gene calls are TRBV18 and TRBJ2-5; TRBD2 aligns across 12 bases. With V trimmed by 3 bases and J by 5 bases, 10 bases remained unmatched. The CDR3 loop spans 17 amino acids. Looked up from germline, CDR1 is KGHSH and CDR2 is LQKENI. The CDR3 region is CASSPTLAGGIGETQYF. CDR3 DNA: TGTGCCAGCTCACCGACACTAGCGGGAGGAATTGGGGAGACCCAGTACTTC.

V usage is TRBV7-9 and J usage is TRBJ2-7, with 11 positions matching TRBD2. With V trimmed by 5 bases and J by 2 bases, 8 bases remained unmatched. The V gene's germline CDR1 is SEHNR and CDR2 FQNEAQ (reference sequence). This CDR3 is built from 16 residues. CDR3 DNA: TGTGCCAGCAGCAGGGGGACTAGCGGTTTTCCCTACGAGCAGTACTTC. It yields the protein CASSRGTSGFPYEQYF.

The chain recombines TRBV5-6 with TRBJ2-7, with D possibly being TRBD1 or TRBD2 (5 bases each). Germline V CDR1 and CDR2: SGHDT, YYEEEE. The CDR3 contains 13 residues. With 4 bases removed from V and 5 bases from J, the gap between germline ends came to 13 bases. The CDR3 protein is CASSRGGLNEQYF. CDR3 bases: TGTGCCAGCAGCCGTGGGGGTCTTAACGAGCAGTACTTC.

The genes are TRBV11-3 and TRBJ2-7, with D possibly TRBD2 on 7 matching bases. Trimming stripped 5 bases from V and 5 bases from J, with 16 bases between. CDR1 and CDR2 (germline): SGHNT, YENEEA. The CDR3 covers 14 residues. This CDR3 is CASSKRGGRDEQYF. CDR3 nucleotides: TGTGCCAGCAGCAAGAGGGGGGGAAGAGACGAGCAGTACTTC.

CDR3 protein: CASSSSPTSGSRNEQFF. The DNA for the CDR3 is TGTGCCAGCTCATCCAGCCCTACTAGCGGGAGCAGAAATGAGCAGTTCTTC. This chain links TRBV18 with TRBJ2-1; 11 bases line up with TRBD2. CDR1 and CDR2 (germline): KGHSH, LQKENI. The junction had 13 bases not matched to a gene; V was cut back by 5 bases and J by 7 bases. This CDR3 is built from 17 residues. The whole variable domain, remainder taken from reference TRBV18 and TRBJ2-1, is NAGVMQNPRHLVRRRGQEARLRCSPMKGHSHVYWYRQLPEEGLKFMVYLQKENIIDESGMPKERFSAEFPKEGPSILRIQQVVRGDSAAYFCASSSSPTSGSRNEQFFGPGTRLTVL.

The chain uses TRBV7-9 and TRBJ2-4, with D uncertain. This CDR3 is built from 15 residues. Germline V lookup: CDR1 SEHNR, CDR2 FQNEAQ (reference sequence). Trimming took 0 bases from V and 1 from J, leaving 7 bases between them. The CDR3 reads CASSLAGSAKNIQYF. CDR3 nucleotide sequence: TGTGCCAGCAGCTTAGCGGGATCGGCCAAAAACATTCAGTACTTC.

The chain combines TRBV2 with TRBJ2-4; TRBD1 matches at 10 bases. Looked up from germline, CDR1 is SNHLY and CDR2 is FYNNEI. J gave up 7 bases and V 5 bases, and 2 bases lay outside the gene matches. The CDR3 runs to 13 residues. This CDR3 is CASSSDRGNIQYF. The CDR3 DNA is TGTGCCAGCAGTTCGGACAGGGGGAACATTCAGTACTTC. The entire variable domain, with the rest obtained from reference TRBV2 and TRBJ2-4, is as follows: EPEVTQTPSHQVTQMGQEVILRCVPISNHLYFYWYRQILGQKVEFLVSFYNNEISEKSEIFDDQFSVERPDGSNFTLKIRSTKLEDSAMYFCASSSDRGNIQYFGAGTRLSVL.

The chain links TRBV4-2 to TRBJ1-3; D is possibly TRBD1 (6 bases). V lost 2 bases and J 4 bases, leaving 12 bases between the germline ends. The CDR3 sequence is 15 residues long. CDR1 LGHNA and CDR2 YNFKEQ come from the germline V gene. CDR3 in DNA: TGTGCCAGCAGCCAAACCGGACAGCCCGGAAACACCATATATTTT. Protein sequence: CASSQTGQPGNTIYF.

The chain employs TRBV11-2 and TRBJ2-7, with no clear D. From germline, CDR1 is SGHAT and CDR2 FQNNGV. V lost 0 bases and J lost 0, with 15 bases in between. CDR3 size: 17 residues. The CDR3 bases are TGTGCCAGCAGCTTAGACTTTGACTCTGATTACTCCTACGAGCAGTACTTC. Its translation is CASSLDFDSDYSYEQYF.

In regard to this clone: This sample also contains other DNA sequences that code for the same CDR3. The chain combines TRBV2 with TRBJ2-3; 8 nucleotides align to TRBD1. V dropped 5 bases and J dropped 4; count of bases not matched to a gene: 5. The CDR3 consists of 14 residues. Germline-derived CDR1 and CDR2 are SNHLY and FYNNEI. The CDR3 spells CASSLDRAPDTQYF. The DNA for the CDR3 is TGTGCCAGCAGTTTGGACAGGGCCCCAGATACGCAGTATTTT. Using reference TRBV2 and TRBJ2-3 for the parts outside the CDR3, the full variable domain is EPEVTQTPSHQVTQMGQEVILRCVPISNHLYFYWYRQILGQKVEFLVSFYNNEISEKSEIFDDQFSVERPDGSNFTLKIRSTKLEDSAMYFCASSLDRAPDTQYFGPGTRLTVL.

The chain recombines TRBV7-2 with TRBJ1-1, with D tentatively TRBD1 (6 bases). The CDR3 is 13 residues long. The germline V gene has CDR1 SGHTA and CDR2 FQGNSA. Trimming took off 4 bases at V and 11 bases at J, with 17 bases between the two ends. The CDR3 loop is CASSSTITGRAFF. CDR3 nucleotides: TGTGCCAGCAGCTCCACAATAACAGGGCGCGCTTTCTTT.

CDR3 DNA: TGTGCCAGCAGTGGGGGCGCCGGGGGCCGATCTGGCTATGGCTACACCTTC. Protein product: CASSGGAGGRSGYGYTF. The chain has TRBV28 and TRBJ1-2, with a possible D match to TRBD1 (6 bases). The CDR3 is 17 amino acids. The ends were cut back, 5 bases at V and 4 bases at J, with 23 bases in the middle. Germline V gene sequence: CDR1 MDHEN, CDR2 SYDVKM.

The chain has TRBV5-1 and TRBJ2-7; no clear D. The germline V and J ends were trimmed by 0 bases and 6 bases, with 10 bases remaining between them. Looked up from germline, CDR1 is SGHRS and CDR2 is YFSETQ. The CDR3 has 13 amino acids. CDR3 sequence: CASSLEDYGEQYF. The CDR3 DNA sequence: TGCGCCAGCAGCTTGGAGGATTACGGCGAGCAGTACTTC.

The chain employs TRBV5-5 and TRBJ2-3; 8 nucleotides line up with TRBD1. Germline V gene sequence: CDR1 SGHKS, CDR2 YYEKEE (reference sequence). CDR3 length: 15 residues. After removal of 4 bases from V and 3 bases from J, the junction contained 7 bases not matched to a gene. The CDR3 DNA reads as TGTGCCAGCAGCACCGGACAGGGAGGTACAGATACGCAGTATTTT. The encoded protein is CASSTGQGGTDTQYF.

This chain uses TRBV19 with TRBJ1-2, with a possible D match to TRBD1 (6 bases). Trimming took 1 base from V and 1 from J, leaving 7 bases between them. In germline, CDR1 is LNHDA, CDR2 SQIVND (reference sequence). The CDR3 contains 14 residues. CDR3: CASSIAGDNYGYTF. The CDR3 nucleotides are TGTGCCAGTAGTATAGCAGGGGATAACTATGGCTACACCTTC.

The rearrangement links TRBV4-1 to TRBJ2-7; 10 positions agree with TRBD1. With V trimmed by 0 bases and J by 11 bases, 1 base remained unmatched. The length of the CDR3 is 12 residues. CDR1 and CDR2 (germline): MGHRA, YSYEKL. CDR3: CASSQETGGEYF. Written as DNA, the CDR3 is TGCGCCAGCAGCCAAGAGACAGGGGGCGAGTACTTC.